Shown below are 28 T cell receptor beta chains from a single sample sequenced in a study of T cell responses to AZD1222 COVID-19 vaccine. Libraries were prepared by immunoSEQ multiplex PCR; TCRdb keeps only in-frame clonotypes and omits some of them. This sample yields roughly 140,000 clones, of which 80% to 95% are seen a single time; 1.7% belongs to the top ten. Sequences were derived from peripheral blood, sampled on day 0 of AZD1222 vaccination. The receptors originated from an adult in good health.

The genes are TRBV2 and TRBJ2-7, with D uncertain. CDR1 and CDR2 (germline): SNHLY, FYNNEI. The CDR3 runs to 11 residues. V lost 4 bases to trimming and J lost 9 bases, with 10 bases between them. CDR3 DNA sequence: TGTGCCAGCAGTGCGCAGTTAGCGCAGTACTTC. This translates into CASSAQLAQYF.

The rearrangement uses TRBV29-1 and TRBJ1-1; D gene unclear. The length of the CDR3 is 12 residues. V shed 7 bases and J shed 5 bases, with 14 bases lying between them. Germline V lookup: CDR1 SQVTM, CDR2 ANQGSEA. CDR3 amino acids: CSAGGRQTEAFF. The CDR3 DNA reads TGCAGCGCCGGCGGACGGCAGACTGAAGCTTTCTTT.

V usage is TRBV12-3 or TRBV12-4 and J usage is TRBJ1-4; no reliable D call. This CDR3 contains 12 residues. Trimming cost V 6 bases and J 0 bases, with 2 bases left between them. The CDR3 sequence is CASRATNEKLFF. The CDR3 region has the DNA TGTGCCAGCAGAGCAACTAATGAAAAACTGTTTTTT.

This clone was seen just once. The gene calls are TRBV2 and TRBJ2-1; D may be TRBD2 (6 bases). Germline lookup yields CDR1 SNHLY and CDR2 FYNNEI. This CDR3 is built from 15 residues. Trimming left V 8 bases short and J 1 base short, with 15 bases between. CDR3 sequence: CASSLPTRSYNEQFF. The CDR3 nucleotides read TGTGCCAGCTCCCTTCCGACTAGGTCCTACAATGAGCAGTTCTTC. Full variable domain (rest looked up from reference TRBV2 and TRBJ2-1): EPEVTQTPSHQVTQMGQEVILRCVPISNHLYFYWYRQILGQKVEFLVSFYNNEISEKSEIFDDQFSVERPDGSNFTLKIRSTKLEDSAMYFCASSLPTRSYNEQFFGPGTRLTVL.

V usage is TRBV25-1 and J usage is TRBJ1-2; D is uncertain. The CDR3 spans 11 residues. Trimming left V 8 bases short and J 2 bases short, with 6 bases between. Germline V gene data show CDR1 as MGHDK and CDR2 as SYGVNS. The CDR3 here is CASLENYGYTF. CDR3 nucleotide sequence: TGTGCCAGCCTGGAGAACTATGGCTACACCTTC.

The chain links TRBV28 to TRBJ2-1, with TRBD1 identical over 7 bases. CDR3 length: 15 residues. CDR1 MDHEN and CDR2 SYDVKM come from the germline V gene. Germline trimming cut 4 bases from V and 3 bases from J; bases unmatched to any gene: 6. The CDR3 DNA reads TGTGCCAGCAGTTCAGGGGGACGCAGCTACAATGAGCAGTTCTTC. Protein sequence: CASSSGGRSYNEQFF.

The CDR3 loop reads CASSFYRRSGANVLTF. The DNA for the CDR3 is TGTGCCAGCAGTTTCTACAGGCGCTCTGGGGCCAACGTCCTGACTTTC. The V call is TRBV6-5, the J call TRBJ2-6; D perhaps matches TRBD1 (5 bases). Deletions cut 4 bases from V and 0 bases from J, with 10 bases between. Germline V gives CDR1 MNHEY, CDR2 SVGAGI. CDR3 length equals 16 residues.

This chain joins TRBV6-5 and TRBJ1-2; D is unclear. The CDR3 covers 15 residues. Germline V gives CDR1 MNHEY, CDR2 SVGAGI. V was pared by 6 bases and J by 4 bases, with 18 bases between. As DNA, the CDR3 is TGTGCCAGCAGCTATAACGTGGGGTCTCCCTATGGCTACACCTTC. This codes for CASSYNVGSPYGYTF.

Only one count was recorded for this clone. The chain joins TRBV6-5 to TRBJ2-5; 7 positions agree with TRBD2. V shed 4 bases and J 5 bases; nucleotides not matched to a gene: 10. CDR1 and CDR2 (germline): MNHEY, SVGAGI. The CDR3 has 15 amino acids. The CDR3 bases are TGTGCCAGCAGTTCGCGCGGGAGTACTGAGGAGACCCAGTACTTC. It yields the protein CASSSRGSTEETQYF.

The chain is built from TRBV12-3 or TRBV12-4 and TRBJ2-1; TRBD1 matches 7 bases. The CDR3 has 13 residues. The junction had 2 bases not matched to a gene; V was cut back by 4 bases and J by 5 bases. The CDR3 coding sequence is TGTGCCAGCAGTTCCGGACAGGACAATGAGCAGTTCTTC. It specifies CASSSGQDNEQFF.

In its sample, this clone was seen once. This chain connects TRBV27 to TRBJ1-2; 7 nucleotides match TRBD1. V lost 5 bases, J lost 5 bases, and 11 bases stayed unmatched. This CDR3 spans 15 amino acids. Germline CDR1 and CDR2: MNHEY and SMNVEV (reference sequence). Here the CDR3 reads CASSRQGRDLYGYTF. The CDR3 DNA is TGTGCCAGCAGTCGACAGGGTAGGGATTTGTATGGCTACACCTTC.

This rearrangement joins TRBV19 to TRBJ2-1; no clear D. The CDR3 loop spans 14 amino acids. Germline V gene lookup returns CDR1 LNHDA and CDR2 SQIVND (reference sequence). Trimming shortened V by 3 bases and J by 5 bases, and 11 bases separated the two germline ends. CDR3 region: CASSMRRPNNEQFF. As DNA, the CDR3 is TGTGCCAGTAGTATGCGGAGACCAAACAATGAGCAGTTCTTC.

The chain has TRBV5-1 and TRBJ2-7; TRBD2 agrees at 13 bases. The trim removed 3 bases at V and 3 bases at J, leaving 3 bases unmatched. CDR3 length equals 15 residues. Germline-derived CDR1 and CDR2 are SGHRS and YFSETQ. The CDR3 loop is CASSSGTSGNYEQYF. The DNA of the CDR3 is TGCGCCAGCAGCTCCGGGACTAGCGGGAACTACGAGCAGTACTTC.

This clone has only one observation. In DNA, the CDR3 is TGTGCCAGCAGTGTGGAACAGAACAATGAGCAGTTCTTC. It translates to CASSVEQNNEQFF. This chain links TRBV2 with TRBJ2-1; no definite D call. Germline V gives CDR1 SNHLY, CDR2 FYNNEI. The V and J ends lost 4 bases and 5 bases respectively, with 9 bases between them. The CDR3 consists of 13 residues.

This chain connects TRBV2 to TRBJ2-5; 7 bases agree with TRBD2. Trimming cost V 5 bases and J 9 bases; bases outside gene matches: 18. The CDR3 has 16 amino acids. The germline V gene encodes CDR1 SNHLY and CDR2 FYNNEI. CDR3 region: CASSSLLDGRTGPQYF. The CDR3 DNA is TGTGCCAGCAGTTCCCTCCTTGACGGGAGGACGGGGCCCCAGTACTTC.

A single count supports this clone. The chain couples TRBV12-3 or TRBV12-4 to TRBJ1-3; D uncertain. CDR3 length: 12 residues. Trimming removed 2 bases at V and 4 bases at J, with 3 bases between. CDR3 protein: CASSLSGNTIYF. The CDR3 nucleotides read TGTGCCAGCAGTTTATCGGGAAACACCATATATTTT.

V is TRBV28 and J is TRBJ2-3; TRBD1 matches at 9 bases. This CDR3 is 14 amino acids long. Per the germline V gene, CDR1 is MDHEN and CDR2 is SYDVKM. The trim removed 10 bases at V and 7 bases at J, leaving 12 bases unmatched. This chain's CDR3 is CATCVGTGRNTQYF. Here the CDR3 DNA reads TGTGCCACGTGTGTAGGGACAGGGAGGAATACGCAGTATTTT. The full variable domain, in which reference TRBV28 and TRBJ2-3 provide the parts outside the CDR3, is DVKVTQSSRYLVKRTGEKVFLECVQDMDHENMFWYRQDPGLGLRLIYFSYDVKMKEKGDIPEGYSVSREKKERFSLILESASTNQTSMYLCATCVGTGRNTQYFGPGTRLTVL.

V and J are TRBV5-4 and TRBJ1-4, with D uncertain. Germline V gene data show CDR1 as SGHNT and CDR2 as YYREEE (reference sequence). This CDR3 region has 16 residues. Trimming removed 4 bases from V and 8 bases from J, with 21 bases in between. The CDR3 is CASSPGPSWGREKLFF. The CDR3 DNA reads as TGTGCCAGCAGCCCCGGGCCGTCGTGGGGTAGGGAAAAACTGTTTTTT. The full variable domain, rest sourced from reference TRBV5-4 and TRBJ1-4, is ETGVTQSPTHLIKTRGQQVTLRCSSQSGHNTVSWYQQALGQGPQFIFQYYREEENGRGNFPPRFSGLQFPNYSSELNVNALELDDSALYLCASSPGPSWGREKLFFGSGTQLSVL.

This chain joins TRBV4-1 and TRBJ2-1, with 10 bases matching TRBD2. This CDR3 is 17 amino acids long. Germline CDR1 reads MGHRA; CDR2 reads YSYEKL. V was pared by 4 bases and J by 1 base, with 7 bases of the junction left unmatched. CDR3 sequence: CASSRGTSVASYNEQFF. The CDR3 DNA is TGCGCCAGCAGCCGGGGGACTAGCGTTGCGTCCTACAATGAGCAGTTCTTC.

CDR3 sequence reads: CATSRVTTGGSNQPQHF. In nucleotides, the CDR3 is TGTGCCACCAGCAGAGTTACCACAGGGGGAAGCAATCAGCCCCAGCATTTT. The rearrangement uses TRBV15 and TRBJ1-5; TRBD1 matches at 8 bases. This CDR3 has 17 residues. CDR1 and CDR2 (germline): LNHNV, YYDKDF (reference sequence). V trimming: 1 base; J trimming: 1 base; junction bases outside the gene matches: 6. The entire variable domain, with the rest obtained from reference TRBV15 and TRBJ1-5, is as follows: DAMVIQNPRYQVTQFGKPVTLSCSQTLNHNVMYWYQQKSSQAPKLLFHYYDKDFNNEADTPDNFQSRRPNTSFCFLDIRSPGLGDTAMYLCATSRVTTGGSNQPQHFGDGTRLSIL.

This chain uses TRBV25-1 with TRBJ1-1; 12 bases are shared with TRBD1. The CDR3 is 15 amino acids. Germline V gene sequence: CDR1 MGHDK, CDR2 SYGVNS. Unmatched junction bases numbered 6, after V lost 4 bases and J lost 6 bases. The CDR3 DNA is TGTGCCAGCAGTGCGGGGGACAGGGGGCCAGCTGAAGCTTTCTTT. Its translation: CASSAGDRGPAEAFF.

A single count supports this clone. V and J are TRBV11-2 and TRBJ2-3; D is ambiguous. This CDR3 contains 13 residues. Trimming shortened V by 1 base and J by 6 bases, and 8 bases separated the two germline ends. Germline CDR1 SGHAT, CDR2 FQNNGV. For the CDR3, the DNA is TGTGCCAGCAGCTTAGGAAGGGTGGATACGCAGTATTTT. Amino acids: CASSLGRVDTQYF.

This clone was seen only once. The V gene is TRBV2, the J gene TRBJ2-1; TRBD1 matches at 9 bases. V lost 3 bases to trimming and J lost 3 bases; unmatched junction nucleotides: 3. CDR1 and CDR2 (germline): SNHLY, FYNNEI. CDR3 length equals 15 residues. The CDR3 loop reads CASSEDRGNYNEQFF. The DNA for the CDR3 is TGTGCCAGCAGTGAGGACAGGGGTAACTACAATGAGCAGTTCTTC.

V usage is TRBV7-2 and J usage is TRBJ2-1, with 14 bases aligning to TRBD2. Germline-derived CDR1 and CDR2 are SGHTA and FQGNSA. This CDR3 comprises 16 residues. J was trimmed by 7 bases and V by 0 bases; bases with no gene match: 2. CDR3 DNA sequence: TGTGCCAGCAGCTTAGCGAGACTAGCGGGAGGGAATGAGCAGTTCTTC. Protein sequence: CASSLARLAGGNEQFF.

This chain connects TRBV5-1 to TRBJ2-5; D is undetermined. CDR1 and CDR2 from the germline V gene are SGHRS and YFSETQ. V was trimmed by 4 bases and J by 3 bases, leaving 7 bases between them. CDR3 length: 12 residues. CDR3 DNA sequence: TGCGCCAGCAGCCCCGCAGAAGAGACCCAGTACTTC. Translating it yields CASSPAEETQYF.

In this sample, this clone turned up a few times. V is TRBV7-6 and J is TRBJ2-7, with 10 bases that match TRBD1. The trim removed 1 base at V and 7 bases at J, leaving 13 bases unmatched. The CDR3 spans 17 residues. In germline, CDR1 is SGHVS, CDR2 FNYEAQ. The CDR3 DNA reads TGTGCCAGCAGCTTAGGTGCAGCAGGGACAGGGGAGTTTGAGCAGTACTTC. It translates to CASSLGAAGTGEFEQYF.

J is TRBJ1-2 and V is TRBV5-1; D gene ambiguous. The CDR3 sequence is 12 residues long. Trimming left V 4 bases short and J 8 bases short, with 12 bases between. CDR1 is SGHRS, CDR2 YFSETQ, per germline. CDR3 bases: TGCGCCAGCAGCCTTCTGGAAGGAGGCTACACCTTC. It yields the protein CASSLLEGGYTF.

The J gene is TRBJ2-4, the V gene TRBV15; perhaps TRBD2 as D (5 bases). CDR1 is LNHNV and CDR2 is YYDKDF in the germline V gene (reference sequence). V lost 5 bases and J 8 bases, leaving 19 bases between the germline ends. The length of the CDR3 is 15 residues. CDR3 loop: CATSETLARGDIQYF. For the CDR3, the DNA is TGTGCCACCAGCGAAACCCTAGCCCGAGGAGACATTCAGTACTTC.